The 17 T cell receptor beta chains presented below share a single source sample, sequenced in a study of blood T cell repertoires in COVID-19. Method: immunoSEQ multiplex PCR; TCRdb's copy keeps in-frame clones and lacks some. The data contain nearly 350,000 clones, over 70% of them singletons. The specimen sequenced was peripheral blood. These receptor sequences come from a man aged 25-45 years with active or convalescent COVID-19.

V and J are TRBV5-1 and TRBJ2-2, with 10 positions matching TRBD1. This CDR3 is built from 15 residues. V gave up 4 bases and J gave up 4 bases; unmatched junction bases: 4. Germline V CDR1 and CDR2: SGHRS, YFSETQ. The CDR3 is CASSPGQGITGELFF. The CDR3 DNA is TGCGCCAGCAGCCCGGGACAGGGGATCACCGGGGAGCTGTTTTTT.

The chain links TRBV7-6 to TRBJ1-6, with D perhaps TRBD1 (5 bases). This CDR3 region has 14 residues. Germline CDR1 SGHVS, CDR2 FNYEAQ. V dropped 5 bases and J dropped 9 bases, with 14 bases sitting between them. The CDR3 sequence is CASSGSREGSPLHF. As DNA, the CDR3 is TGTGCCAGCAGCGGGTCCAGGGAGGGTTCACCCCTCCACTTT.

CDR3 in amino acids: CATQGGDGTLAKNIQYF. The CDR3 DNA sequence: TGTGCCACCCAAGGAGGGGATGGTACTCTAGCCAAAAACATTCAGTACTTC. The J gene is TRBJ2-4, the V gene TRBV2, with D perhaps matching TRBD2 (6 bases). The CDR3 spans 17 residues. V lost 10 bases and J lost 0, with 22 bases in between. Germline V gene sequence: CDR1 SNHLY, CDR2 FYNNEI. Drawing the rest from reference TRBV2 and TRBJ2-4, the complete variable domain is EPEVTQTPSHQVTQMGQEVILRCVPISNHLYFYWYRQILGQKVEFLVSFYNNEISEKSEIFDDQFSVERPDGSNFTLKIRSTKLEDSAMYFCATQGGDGTLAKNIQYFGAGTRLSVL.

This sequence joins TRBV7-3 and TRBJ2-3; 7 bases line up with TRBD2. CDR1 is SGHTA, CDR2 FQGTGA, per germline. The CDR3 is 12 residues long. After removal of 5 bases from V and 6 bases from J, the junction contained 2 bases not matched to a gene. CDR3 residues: CASSEAGDTQYF. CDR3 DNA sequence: TGTGCCAGCAGCGAAGCGGGGGATACGCAGTATTTT.

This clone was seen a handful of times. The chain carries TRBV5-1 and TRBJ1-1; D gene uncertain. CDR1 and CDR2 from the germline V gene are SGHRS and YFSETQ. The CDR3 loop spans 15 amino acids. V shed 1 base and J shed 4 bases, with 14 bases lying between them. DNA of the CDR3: TGCGCCAGCAGCTTGTTAACCTCGGCGGGCACTGAAGCTTTCTTT. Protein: CASSLLTSAGTEAFF.

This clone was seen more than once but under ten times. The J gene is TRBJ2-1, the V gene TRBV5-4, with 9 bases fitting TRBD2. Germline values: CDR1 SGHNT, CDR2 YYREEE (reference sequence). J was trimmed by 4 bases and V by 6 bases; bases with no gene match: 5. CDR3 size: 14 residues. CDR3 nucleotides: TGTGCCAGCAACCGACTAGCGGATTACAATGAGCAGTTCTTC. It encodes CASNRLADYNEQFF.

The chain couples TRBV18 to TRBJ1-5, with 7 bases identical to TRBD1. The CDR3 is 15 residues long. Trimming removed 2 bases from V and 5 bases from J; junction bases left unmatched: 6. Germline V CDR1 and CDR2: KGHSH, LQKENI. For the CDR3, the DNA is TGTGCCAGCTCACCAACGACAGGGATGGATCAGCCCCAGCATTTT. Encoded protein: CASSPTTGMDQPQHF.

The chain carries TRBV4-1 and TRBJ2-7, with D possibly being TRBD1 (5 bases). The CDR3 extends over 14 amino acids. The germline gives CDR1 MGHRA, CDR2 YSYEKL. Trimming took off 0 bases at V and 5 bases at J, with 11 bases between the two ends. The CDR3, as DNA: TGCGCCAGCAGCCAAGACAGGGCGGTGGACGAGCAGTACTTC. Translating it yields CASSQDRAVDEQYF.

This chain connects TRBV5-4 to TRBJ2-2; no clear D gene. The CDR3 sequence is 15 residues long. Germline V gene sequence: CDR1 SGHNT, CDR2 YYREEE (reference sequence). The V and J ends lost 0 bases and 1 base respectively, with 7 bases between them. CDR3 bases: TGTGCCAGCAGCTTGGACTTACTGAACACCGGGGAGCTGTTTTTT. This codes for CASSLDLLNTGELFF.

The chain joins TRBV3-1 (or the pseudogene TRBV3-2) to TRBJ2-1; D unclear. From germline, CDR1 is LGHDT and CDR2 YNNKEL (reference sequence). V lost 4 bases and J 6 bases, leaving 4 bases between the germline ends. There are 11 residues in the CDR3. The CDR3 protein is CASSLSNEQFF. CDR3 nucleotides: TGTGCCAGCAGCCTCAGCAATGAGCAGTTCTTC.

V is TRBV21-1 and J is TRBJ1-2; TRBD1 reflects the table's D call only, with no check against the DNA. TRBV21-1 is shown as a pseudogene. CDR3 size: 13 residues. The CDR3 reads CASRKTGYLGYTF. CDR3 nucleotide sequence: TGTGCCAGCAGAAAGACAGGGTATCTGGGCTACACCTTC.

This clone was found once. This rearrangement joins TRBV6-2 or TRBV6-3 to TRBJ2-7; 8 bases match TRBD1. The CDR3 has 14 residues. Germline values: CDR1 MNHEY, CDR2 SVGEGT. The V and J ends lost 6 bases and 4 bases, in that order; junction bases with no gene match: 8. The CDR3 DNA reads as TGTGCCAGCAGCCTGGACAGGGTAGGATACGAGCAGTACTTC. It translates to CASSLDRVGYEQYF.

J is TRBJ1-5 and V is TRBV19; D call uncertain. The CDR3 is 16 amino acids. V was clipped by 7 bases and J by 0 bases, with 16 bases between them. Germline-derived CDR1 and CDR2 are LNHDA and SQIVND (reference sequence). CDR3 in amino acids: CASTIPGINSNQPQHF. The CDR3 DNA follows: TGTGCCAGTACCATTCCCGGGATAAATAGCAATCAGCCCCAGCATTTT.

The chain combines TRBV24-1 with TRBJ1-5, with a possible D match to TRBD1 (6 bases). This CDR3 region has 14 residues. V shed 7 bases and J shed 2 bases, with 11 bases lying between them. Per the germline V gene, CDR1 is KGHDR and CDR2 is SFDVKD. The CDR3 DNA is TGTGCCACCAGCCAGGGGTCAGGCAATCAGCCCCAGCATTTT. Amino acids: CATSQGSGNQPQHF.

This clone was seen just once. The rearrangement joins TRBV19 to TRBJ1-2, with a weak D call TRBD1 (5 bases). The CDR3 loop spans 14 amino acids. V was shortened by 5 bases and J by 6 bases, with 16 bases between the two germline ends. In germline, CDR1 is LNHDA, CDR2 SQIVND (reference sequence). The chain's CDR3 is CASSQSRQSHGYTF. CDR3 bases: TGTGCCAGTAGTCAATCTCGACAGTCTCATGGCTACACCTTC.

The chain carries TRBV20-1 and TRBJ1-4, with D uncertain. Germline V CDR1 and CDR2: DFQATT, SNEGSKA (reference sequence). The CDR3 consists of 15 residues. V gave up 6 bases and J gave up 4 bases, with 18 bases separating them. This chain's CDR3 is CSASRLGPFNEKLFF. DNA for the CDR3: TGCAGTGCCAGTAGACTCGGTCCATTTAATGAAAAACTGTTTTTT.

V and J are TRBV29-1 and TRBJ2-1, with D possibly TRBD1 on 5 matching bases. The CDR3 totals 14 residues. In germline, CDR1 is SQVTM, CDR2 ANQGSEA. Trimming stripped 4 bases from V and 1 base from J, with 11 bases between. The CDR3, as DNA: TGCAGCGTTGCCAGGGTGAGTTCCTACAATGAGCAGTTCTTC. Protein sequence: CSVARVSSYNEQFF.